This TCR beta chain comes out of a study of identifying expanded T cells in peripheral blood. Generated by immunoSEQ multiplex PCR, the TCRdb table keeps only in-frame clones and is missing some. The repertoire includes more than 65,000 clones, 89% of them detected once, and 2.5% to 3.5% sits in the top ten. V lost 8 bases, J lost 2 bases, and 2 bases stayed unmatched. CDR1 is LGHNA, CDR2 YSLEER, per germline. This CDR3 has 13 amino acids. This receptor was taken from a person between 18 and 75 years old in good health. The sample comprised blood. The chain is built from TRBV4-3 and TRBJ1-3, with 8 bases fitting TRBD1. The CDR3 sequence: CASADRAGNTIYF. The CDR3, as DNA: TGCGCCAGCGCGGACAGGGCTGGAAACACCATATATTTT.